This is a list of T cell receptor beta chains from one sample in a study of CD8 T cells in ankylosing spondylitis. MiXCR, applied by TCRdb to the 5' RACE reads, yields one record per CDR3 protein. The sample lists about 150,000 distinct CDR3 sequences, around 45% seen once, with 13% to 15% in the top ten. Sequencing used synovial fluid, either unsorted or a sorted T cell fraction (not recorded which). These TCRs come from a male donor with ankylosing spondylitis. CDR3s include the opening cysteine and the closing phenylalanine or tryptophan. Each record gives: V gene, J gene, CDR3 protein.

v_call: TRBV27; j_call: TRBJ2-7; cdr3_aa: CASRGGLAGIYEQYF
v_call: TRBV12-3/TRBV12-4; j_call: TRBJ1-5; cdr3_aa: CASTFYGEPQHF
v_call: TRBV20-1; j_call: TRBJ2-1; cdr3_aa: CSADGTSGSYNEQFF
v_call: TRBV6-5; j_call: TRBJ2-1; cdr3_aa: CASSYTISGTYNEQFF
v_call: TRBV2; j_call: TRBJ1-5; cdr3_aa: CASSDLGQVSHNQPQHF
v_call: TRBV25-1; j_call: TRBJ2-1; cdr3_aa: CASSEAAGVHEQFF
v_call: TRBV19; j_call: TRBJ2-7; cdr3_aa: CASSIDRSSGNNYEQYF
v_call: TRBV4-1; j_call: TRBJ1-4; cdr3_aa: CASSQGEGPTNEKLFF
v_call: TRBV5-1; j_call: TRBJ2-7; cdr3_aa: CASSWFVRGVYEQYF
v_call: TRBV13; j_call: TRBJ2-2; cdr3_aa: CASNPIGTRGTGELFF
v_call: TRBV20-1; j_call: TRBJ2-7; cdr3_aa: CSAAQGPYEQYF
v_call: TRBV11-2; j_call: TRBJ2-4; cdr3_aa: CASSLVGRSLLAKNIQYF
v_call: TRBV3-1; j_call: TRBJ2-1; cdr3_aa: CASSQTPLHPSYNEQFF
v_call: TRBV15; j_call: TRBJ1-5; cdr3_aa: CATSMGQLSNQPQHF
v_call: TRBV12-3/TRBV12-4; j_call: TRBJ2-2; cdr3_aa: CASSFSTPPRVWNTGELFF